These 20 T cell receptor beta chains originate from one sample sequenced in a study of siplizumab effects on memory and regulatory T cells. Sequenced by immunoSEQ multiplex PCR; TCRdb stores in-frame clones only, minus some. The repertoire has some 81,000 clones, 95% of them found once; the top ten carry about 18%. The source material was CD8+ T cells sorted from blood. These receptors all come from a human donor in good health.

This rearrangement joins TRBV7-9 to TRBJ2-1; 9 bases are shared with TRBD2. The CDR3 runs to 17 residues. Germline CDR1 SEHNR, CDR2 FQNEAQ (reference sequence). V lost 5 bases to trimming and J lost 5 bases; unmatched junction nucleotides: 13. CDR3 region: CASSPGSREGTDNEQFF. CDR3 DNA: TGTGCCAGCAGCCCTGGGTCGCGGGAGGGGACGGACAATGAGCAGTTCTTC.

The rearrangement uses TRBV9 and TRBJ2-2; 11 bases are a match to TRBD2. The germline gives CDR1 SGDLS, CDR2 YYNGEE. Losses at the gene ends were 4 bases for V and 4 bases for J; bases not matched to a gene: 3. The CDR3 loop spans 15 amino acids. In DNA, the CDR3 is TGTGCCAGCAGCCTCACTAGCGGGAGCACCGGGGAGCTGTTTTTT. Encoded protein: CASSLTSGSTGELFF.

This clone was seen a single time. This CDR3 is CSAPGGDNEQFF. The DNA of the CDR3 is TGCAGCGCCCCGGGAGGGGACAATGAGCAGTTCTTC. This chain joins TRBV29-1 and TRBJ2-1; 8 bases map to TRBD2. This CDR3 is 12 amino acids long. CDR1 is SQVTM, CDR2 ANQGSEA, per germline. V gave up 7 bases and J gave up 5 bases; unmatched junction bases: 4.

J is TRBJ2-7 and V is TRBV4-1; no clear D. The V end was cut by 1 base, the J end by 0 bases, with 10 bases between. The CDR3 has 15 amino acids. Per germline, CDR1 MGHRA and CDR2 YSYEKL. CDR3 in DNA: TGCGCCAGCAGCCAAGTTCCTGGAGTCTCCTACGAGCAGTACTTC. Encoded protein: CASSQVPGVSYEQYF.

V is TRBV11-2 and J is TRBJ2-7; D might be TRBD1 (5 bases). CDR1 is SGHAT and CDR2 is FQNNGV in the germline V gene. The CDR3 runs to 14 residues. The V end was cut by 1 base, the J end by 1 base, with 8 bases between. The CDR3 region is CASSLVTVSYEQYF. The DNA for the CDR3 is TGTGCCAGCAGCTTAGTGACAGTTTCCTACGAGCAGTACTTC. The full variable domain, in which reference TRBV11-2 and TRBJ2-7 provide the parts outside the CDR3, is EAGVAQSPRYKIIEKRQSVAFWCNPISGHATLYWYQQILGQGPKLLIQFQNNGVVDDSQLPKDRFSAERLKGVDSTLKIQPAKLEDSAVYLCASSLVTVSYEQYFGPGTRLTVT.

This chain connects TRBV11-3 to TRBJ1-1; a possible D gene is TRBD1 (6 bases). Trimming stripped 6 bases from V and 4 bases from J, with 12 bases between. Germline V lookup: CDR1 SGHNT, CDR2 YENEEA. CDR3 length equals 13 residues. Written as DNA, the CDR3 is TGTGCCAGCAGAGGAACAGGGTCCACTGAAGCTTTCTTT. Translation: CASRGTGSTEAFF.

J is TRBJ1-2 and V is TRBV4-1; D may be TRBD1 (5 bases). Trimming removed 0 bases from V and 0 bases from J, with 11 bases in between. CDR1 MGHRA and CDR2 YSYEKL come from the germline V gene. This CDR3 is 16 amino acids long. DNA of the CDR3: TGCGCCAGCAGCCAAGAGGGACTTCGGGCTAACTATGGCTACACCTTC. Translating gives CASSQEGLRANYGYTF.

The gene calls are TRBV21-1 and TRBJ2-3; whether TRBD1, the table's D call, matches the DNA was not checked. TRBV21-1 is annotated as a pseudogene. This CDR3 has 16 residues. The CDR3 protein is CASINMPDKGWDTQYF. The CDR3 nucleotides read TGTGCCAGCATAAACATGCCAGACAAAGGTTGGGATACGCAGTATTTT.

The rearrangement uses TRBV7-9 and TRBJ2-1; 8 bases are shared with TRBD2. The CDR3 is made up of 17 amino acids. The V gene's germline CDR1 is SEHNR and CDR2 FQNEAQ (reference sequence). V was clipped by 5 bases and J by 6 bases; unmatched bases: 15. In DNA, the CDR3 is TGTGCCAGCAGCCTTACTGTACCGGGACTAGATGGCAATGAGCAGTTCTTC. Its protein is CASSLTVPGLDGNEQFF.

V is TRBV5-4 and J is TRBJ2-7; 7 nucleotides line up with TRBD2. V dropped 4 bases and J dropped 7; count of bases not matched to a gene: 14. Germline CDR1 and CDR2: SGHNT and YYREEE (reference sequence). The CDR3 extends over 15 amino acids. CDR3 nucleotide sequence: TGTGCCAGCAGCCTCGGGGAGAGCGGGATGGGGGAGCAGTACTTC. Translating gives CASSLGESGMGEQYF.

DNA of the CDR3: TGTGCCAGCAGTTGGGCAGGTGATATGAACTATGGCTACACCTTC. Translated: CASSWAGDMNYGYTF. The rearrangement joins TRBV27 to TRBJ1-2; D is uncertain. This CDR3 region has 15 residues. Per germline, CDR1 MNHEY and CDR2 SMNVEV (reference sequence). Trimming removed 4 bases from V and 2 bases from J, with 14 bases in between.

V and J are TRBV19 and TRBJ2-3, with 8 bases aligning to TRBD2. After removal of 7 bases from V and 4 bases from J, the junction contained 10 bases not matched to a gene. This CDR3 comprises 15 residues. Germline assignment: CDR1 LNHDA and CDR2 SQIVND (reference sequence). The CDR3 spells CASKLSGRSADTQYF. The DNA of the CDR3 is TGTGCCAGTAAACTAAGCGGGAGATCAGCAGATACGCAGTATTTT. Looking up the rest from reference TRBV19 and TRBJ2-3 gives the full variable domain: DGGITQSPKYLFRKEGQNVTLSCEQNLNHDAMYWYRQDPGQGLRLIYYSQIVNDFQKGDIAEGYSVSREKKESFPLTVTSAQKNPTAFYLCASKLSGRSADTQYFGPGTRLTVL.

The chain carries TRBV15 and TRBJ1-2; D is possibly TRBD1 (5 bases). Deletions cut 1 base from V and 3 bases from J, with 12 bases between. The CDR3 has 15 amino acids. Germline lookup yields CDR1 LNHNV and CDR2 YYDKDF (reference sequence). Here the CDR3 reads CATSRGRGRDYGYTF. Written as DNA, the CDR3 is TGTGCCACCAGCAGAGGGAGGGGCAGGGACTATGGCTACACCTTC.

The gene calls are TRBV10-1 and TRBJ2-7, with D unresolved. Per germline, CDR1 WNHNN and CDR2 SYGVQD (reference sequence). The CDR3 is made up of 13 amino acids. The V and J ends lost 5 bases and 1 base respectively, with 9 bases between them. DNA of the CDR3: TGCGCCAGCAGTCCAACTTTATCCTACGAGCAGTACTTC. It translates to CASSPTLSYEQYF.

This clone was picked up one time. The rearrangement links TRBV6-5 to TRBJ1-1, with 7 nucleotides matching TRBD1. The CDR3 is made up of 13 amino acids. The germline gives CDR1 MNHEY, CDR2 SVGAGI. V shed 2 bases and J 3 bases; nucleotides not matched to a gene: 0. CDR3 loop: CASSYGTDTEAFF. CDR3 nucleotides: TGTGCCAGCAGTTACGGGACAGACACTGAAGCTTTCTTT.

This clone occurred once. The chain has TRBV29-1 and TRBJ1-2; D gene uncertain. Trimming stripped 4 bases from V and 8 bases from J, with 23 bases between. The CDR3 runs to 15 residues. Germline CDR1 SQVTM, CDR2 ANQGSEA. CDR3 sequence: CSVGESGETNSGYTF. The CDR3 DNA follows: TGCAGCGTTGGTGAGAGCGGGGAGACGAACTCCGGCTACACCTTC.

There are a few counts of this clone. J is TRBJ2-5 and V is TRBV27; D ambiguous. The V gene's germline CDR1 is MNHEY and CDR2 SMNVEV (reference sequence). This CDR3 contains 14 residues. V dropped 4 bases and J dropped 1 base, with 10 bases sitting between them. The CDR3 loop is CASSSLDLQETQYF. CDR3 DNA: TGTGCCAGCAGTTCCCTTGATCTCCAAGAGACCCAGTACTTC.

This chain joins TRBV27 and TRBJ2-6; D unclear. Deletions cut 2 bases from V and 2 bases from J, with 7 bases between. Germline V lookup: CDR1 MNHEY, CDR2 SMNVEV (reference sequence). The CDR3 is made up of 15 amino acids. CDR3 region: CASSLSSTGANVLTF. CDR3 nucleotide sequence: TGTGCCAGCAGTTTAAGTTCGACTGGGGCCAACGTCCTGACTTTC.

This rearrangement joins TRBV15 to TRBJ2-3; D is ambiguous. The CDR3 length is 13 residues. The germline V gene encodes CDR1 LNHNV and CDR2 YYDKDF (reference sequence). The ends were cut back, 3 bases at V and 8 bases at J, with 12 bases in the middle. Here the CDR3 DNA reads TGTGCCACCAGCAGTAGGGAACCCGGTACGCAGTATTTT. Translation gives CATSSREPGTQYF.

J is TRBJ2-7 and V is TRBV4-1, with D unresolved. V was shortened by 4 bases and J by 3 bases, with 22 bases between the two germline ends. Per germline, CDR1 MGHRA and CDR2 YSYEKL. The CDR3 loop spans 17 amino acids. The CDR3 is CASSRQKAVDADYEQYF. The CDR3, as DNA: TGCGCCAGCAGCCGCCAGAAGGCAGTAGACGCGGACTACGAGCAGTACTTC.